Each of the 9 T cell receptor beta chains below was sequenced from the same sample in a study of early T cells in non-severe SARS-CoV-2 infection. Each CDR3 protein gets one entry after TCRdb re-called the 5' RACE reads with MiXCR. This sample has some 77,000 distinct CDR3 sequences; 10% to 15% occur once, and the top ten carry approximately 1.1%. Material for sequencing was whole blood. These receptors were collected from an adult who was a healthcare worker with PCR-confirmed SARS-CoV-2 infection or an uninfected control (not recorded which).

The V call is TRBV18, the J call TRBJ2-7; 8 bases match TRBD1. Trimming took 8 bases from V and 2 from J; bases not matched to a gene: 8. CDR1 is KGHSH and CDR2 is LQKENI in the germline V gene. This CDR3 has 14 residues. CDR3 sequence: CASRPETGAYEQYF. The CDR3 coding sequence is TGTGCCAGCCGTCCAGAGACAGGGGCCTACGAGCAGTACTTC.

This clonotype was found many times. This chain links TRBV20-1 with TRBJ2-1, with 11 bases matching TRBD2. Germline V gene lookup returns CDR1 DFQATT and CDR2 SNEGSKA (reference sequence). CDR3 length: 15 amino acids. Losses at the gene ends were 3 bases for V and 7 bases for J; bases not matched to a gene: 8. The CDR3 coding sequence is TGCAGTGCTAGCCAGATAGCGGGAGGGCCGAATGAGCAGTTCTTC. This encodes CSASQIAGGPNEQFF.

Ten or more counts support this clonotype. J is TRBJ2-1 and V is TRBV12-3 or TRBV12-4, with D possibly called TRBD1 or TRBD2 (5 bases each). This CDR3 has 15 amino acids. V was pared by 4 bases and J by 2 bases, with 12 bases between. In DNA, the CDR3 is TGTGCCAGCAGTTCCGGGGCCGGCCCCTACAATGAGCAGTTCTTC. Translated: CASSSGAGPYNEQFF.

This clonotype was observed at least ten times. The rearrangement joins TRBV7-2 to TRBJ2-7; possibly TRBD2 for D (5 bases). V dropped 6 bases and J dropped 0 bases, with 12 bases sitting between them. The CDR3 length is 14 residues. The germline CDR1 and CDR2 sequences are SGHTA and FQGNSA. The CDR3 DNA is TGTGCCAGCAGTATACAGCGGAACTCCTACGAGCAGTACTTC. Translating it yields CASSIQRNSYEQYF. Supplemented by reference TRBV7-2 and TRBJ2-7, the full variable domain reads GAGVSQSPSNKVTEKGKDVELRCDPISGHTALYWYRQSLGQGLEFLIYFQGNSAPDKSGLPSDRFSAERTGGSVSTLTIQRTQQEDSAVYLCASSIQRNSYEQYFGPGTRLTVT.

The chain joins TRBV30 to TRBJ2-7, with 11 bases matching TRBD2. CDR1 and CDR2 from the germline V gene are GTSNPN and SVGIG (reference sequence). Trimming cost V 4 bases and J 7 bases; bases outside gene matches: 6. This CDR3 has 13 residues. CDR3 in DNA: TGTGCCTGGAACTTAGCGGGAGGGAGTGAGCAGTACTTC. It codes for CAWNLAGGSEQYF. The full variable domain, its missing parts supplied by reference TRBV30 and TRBJ2-7, is SQTIHQWPATLVQPVGSPLSLECTVEGTSNPNLYWYRQAAGRGLQLLFYSVGIGQISSEVPQNLSASRPQDRQFILSSKKLLLSDSGFYLCAWNLAGGSEQYFGPGTRLTVT.

This rearrangement joins TRBV4-3 to TRBJ2-7; TRBD1 might be the D (5 bases). The V gene lost 0 bases and the J gene lost 2 bases, with 8 bases spanning the gap. Per the germline V gene, CDR1 is LGHNA and CDR2 is YSLEER. The CDR3 loop spans 14 amino acids. The CDR3 reads CASSQDRGTYEQYF. For the CDR3, the DNA is TGCGCCAGCAGCCAAGATAGGGGCACCTACGAGCAGTACTTC.

This clonotype was seen only a few times. The rearrangement joins TRBV20-1 to TRBJ2-7, with D possibly being TRBD1 or TRBD2 (5 bases each). Per the germline V gene, CDR1 is DFQATT and CDR2 is SNEGSKA (reference sequence). The germline V and J ends were trimmed by 1 base and 2 bases, with 15 bases remaining between them. The CDR3 is 15 amino acids. The chain's CDR3 is CSARVGDGGTYEQYF. The CDR3 DNA reads as TGCAGTGCTAGAGTGGGGGATGGGGGTACCTACGAGCAGTACTTC.

The sample holds many counts of this clonotype. The gene calls are TRBV29-1 and TRBJ1-1, with TRBD1 as a possible D gene (5 bases). The V gene's germline CDR1 is SQVTM and CDR2 ANQGSEA. Trimming removed 5 bases from V and 13 bases from J, with 17 bases in between. The CDR3 sequence is 11 residues long. CDR3 protein: CSVRGPSVVFF. The CDR3 nucleotides read TGCAGCGTTAGGGGCCCTTCGGTGGTTTTCTTT.

The chain carries TRBV30 and TRBJ2-3; tentatively, D is TRBD1 or TRBD2 (5 bases each). Germline values: CDR1 GTSNPN, CDR2 SVGIG (reference sequence). Trimming took off 2 bases at V and 6 bases at J, with 15 bases between the two ends. The CDR3 has 14 amino acids. The CDR3 protein is CAWSSTGPWDTQYF. CDR3 DNA sequence: TGTGCCTGGAGTTCTACGGGACCTTGGGATACGCAGTATTTT.